This T cell receptor (beta chain) comes out of a study of OX40 agonist ivuxolimab in advanced cancers. Study overall: Three patients responded partially, comprising one with hepatocellular carcinoma and two with cutaneous melanoma.

Sequencing used immunoSEQ multiplex PCR; TCRdb keeps in-frame clones, though not all of them. The sample contains more than 70,000 clones, about 91% of which appear only once. Whole-study results and caveats: Dosing at 0.1 to 3.0 mg/kg was accompanied by clonal expansion of CD4+ and CD8+ blood T cells by week 6.

Germline V gene lookup returns CDR1 LNHNV and CDR2 YYDKDF (reference sequence). The CDR3 is 14 residues long. J gave up 4 bases and V 2 bases, and 2 bases lay outside the gene matches. This clone was observed many times. Antigen: not known. This chain links TRBV15 with TRBJ2-7; 10 bases agree with TRBD2. The sequencing here drew on CD4+ or CD8+ T cells sorted from blood, taken in a trial of the OX40 agonist ivuxolimab. The TCR was taken from an adult with an advanced solid tumor such as melanoma, head and neck, liver or kidney cancer. The DNA for the CDR3 is TGTGCCACCAGCAGACTAGCGGGAGCGTACGAGCAGTACTTC. Residues: CATSRLAGAYEQYF.